This entry lists 10 T cell receptor beta chains sequenced from one sample in a study of a mutant IDH1 vaccine in newly diagnosed glioma. The repertoire was sequenced with immunoSEQ multiplex PCR; TCRdb's copy has only in-frame clones and lacks some. The sample has roughly 22,000 clones; roughly 91% are singletons. Documented time point: week 11, during vaccination. Vaccinated patients received 300 ug of mutant IDH1 20-mer peptide per dose, with topical imiquimod. No antigen has been identified for these receptors. Specimen: PBMCs, collected from a glioma patient whose treatment included an IDH1 peptide vaccine. The receptors come from a woman aged 40 to 50 with glioma.

The chain joins TRBV20-1 to TRBJ2-1; D perhaps matches TRBD2 (6 bases). V lost 6 bases and J lost 6, with 6 bases in between. The CDR3 runs to 10 residues. In germline, CDR1 is DFQATT, CDR2 SNEGSKA (reference sequence). In DNA form, the CDR3 reads TGCAGTGCCGGGAGCAATGAGCAGTTCTTC. Translation gives CSAGSNEQFF.

This chain joins TRBV4-3 and TRBJ1-2; 7 positions agree with TRBD1. The CDR3 extends over 15 amino acids. V was clipped by 3 bases and J by 4 bases; unmatched bases: 8. The germline CDR1 and CDR2 sequences are LGHNA and YSLEER. The CDR3 nucleotides are TGCGCCAGCAGCCAGAGGATAGACAGGGCCTATGGCTACACCTTC. This sequence encodes CASSQRIDRAYGYTF.

The rearrangement uses TRBV9 and TRBJ1-3, with a possible D match to TRBD1 (5 bases). The V end lost 0 bases, the J end lost 0 bases, and 10 bases lay between the germline ends. This CDR3 is 16 amino acids long. CDR1 SGDLS and CDR2 YYNGEE come from the germline V gene. In nucleotides, the CDR3 is TGTGCCAGCAGCGTAGATGACAGTTTCTCTGGAAACACCATATATTTT. It specifies CASSVDDSFSGNTIYF.

The chain links TRBV12-5 to TRBJ2-3; D possibly uses TRBD1 or TRBD2 (7 bases each). CDR3 size: 15 residues. Germline CDR1 LGHNT, CDR2 FRNRAP. Trimming removed 1 base from V and 3 bases from J, with 11 bases in between. The CDR3 nucleotides read TGTGCTAGTGGTTTGGGCAGGGGGGGGACAGATACGCAGTATTTT. Protein: CASGLGRGGTDTQYF.

This clone was seen only once. The gene calls are TRBV18 and TRBJ2-7; 11 bases are shared with TRBD2. Trimming at V came to 1 base and at J to 3 bases, leaving 8 bases not matched to a gene. The CDR3 runs 17 residues. Germline-derived CDR1 and CDR2 are KGHSH and LQKENI. CDR3 protein: CASSPLAGGPSSYEQYF. In DNA, the CDR3 is TGTGCCAGCTCACCACTAGCGGGGGGGCCGTCGAGCTACGAGCAGTACTTC.

The gene calls are TRBV5-1 and TRBJ1-1; tentatively, D is TRBD1 (5 bases). Germline V gives CDR1 SGHRS, CDR2 YFSETQ. With 4 bases removed from V and 4 bases from J, the gap between germline ends came to 11 bases. The CDR3 has 13 residues. Here the CDR3 reads CASSHGQATEAFF. The CDR3 nucleotides are TGCGCCAGCAGCCACGGACAAGCCACTGAAGCTTTCTTT.

The CDR3 coding sequence is TGCGCCAGCAGCCAAGATAACAGGGTGGGCACTGAAGCTTTCTTT. Amino acid sequence: CASSQDNRVGTEAFF. V usage is TRBV4-1 and J usage is TRBJ1-1; tentatively, D is TRBD1 (6 bases). CDR3 length: 15 residues. V dropped 0 bases and J dropped 4 bases, with 12 bases sitting between them. Germline loops: CDR1 MGHRA, CDR2 YSYEKL.

The chain couples TRBV4-1 to TRBJ2-5, with 8 bases aligning to TRBD2. J gave up 5 bases and V 3 bases, and 14 bases lay outside the gene matches. This CDR3 region has 17 residues. Per germline, CDR1 MGHRA and CDR2 YSYEKL. DNA of the CDR3: TGCGCCAGCAGCCATCAGGTAACGACTAGCGAGAGGGAGACCCAGTACTTC. This gives the protein CASSHQVTTSERETQYF.

J is TRBJ1-2 and V is TRBV14, with D unclear. The CDR3 contains 11 residues. Trimming took 0 bases from V and 13 from J, leaving 9 bases between them. Germline V gene data show CDR1 as SGHDN and CDR2 as FVKESK. This CDR3 reads CASSQDRIRTF. The DNA for the CDR3 is TGTGCCAGCAGCCAAGATCGAATCCGCACCTTC.

This chain connects TRBV5-8 to TRBJ2-7, with D perhaps TRBD2 (5 bases). Germline-derived CDR1 and CDR2 are SGHTS and YDEGEE. The CDR3 extends over 13 amino acids. V lost 4 bases, J lost 5 bases, and 13 bases lay in between. CDR3 in amino acids: CASSVDWSDEQYF. Written as DNA, the CDR3 is TGTGCCAGCAGCGTGGACTGGTCCGACGAGCAGTACTTC.